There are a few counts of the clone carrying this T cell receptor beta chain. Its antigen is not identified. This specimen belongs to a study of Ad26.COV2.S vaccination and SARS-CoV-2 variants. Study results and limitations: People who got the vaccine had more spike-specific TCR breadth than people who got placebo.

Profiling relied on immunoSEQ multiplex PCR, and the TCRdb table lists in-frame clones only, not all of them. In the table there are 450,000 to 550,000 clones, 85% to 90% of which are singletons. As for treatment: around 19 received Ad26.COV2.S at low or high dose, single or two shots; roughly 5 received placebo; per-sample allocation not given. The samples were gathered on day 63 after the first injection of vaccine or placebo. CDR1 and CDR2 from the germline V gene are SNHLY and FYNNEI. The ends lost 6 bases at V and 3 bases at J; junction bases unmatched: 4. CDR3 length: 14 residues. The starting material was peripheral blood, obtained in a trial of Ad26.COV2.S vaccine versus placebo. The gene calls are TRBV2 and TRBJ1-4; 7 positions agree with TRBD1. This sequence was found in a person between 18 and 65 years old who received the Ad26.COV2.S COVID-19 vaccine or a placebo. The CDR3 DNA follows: TGTGCCAGCAGACAGGGGACCGCTAATGAAAAACTGTTTTTT. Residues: CASRQGTANEKLFF. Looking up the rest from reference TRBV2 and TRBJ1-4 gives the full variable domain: EPEVTQTPSHQVTQMGQEVILRCVPISNHLYFYWYRQILGQKVEFLVSFYNNEISEKSEIFDDQFSVERPDGSNFTLKIRSTKLEDSAMYFCASRQGTANEKLFFGSGTQLSVL.